This TCR beta chain was observed in a study of shared clonotypes between healthy human individuals. Profiled with immunoSEQ multiplex PCR; TCRdb holds only in-frame clones, not every one. The table records some 1,900,000 clones, approximately 94% of them present only once. Study findings and constraints: Donor scarcity curtailed the genetic and exposure-history diversity represented herein.

The CDR3 has 14 amino acids. In germline, CDR1 is SGHDN, CDR2 FVKESK. Trimming removed 4 bases from V and 4 bases from J, with 13 bases in between. Naivety among CD8 cells was defined by CD45RO negativity and positive CCR7 selection, thereby excluding terminally differentiated effector memory CD45RA+ cells. Donors comprised healthy HIV-negative adults lacking recent acute infections or vaccinations. With respect to this clone: The antigen is undetermined.

Sequences were obtained from naive CD8+ T cells sorted from blood. V usage is TRBV14 and J usage is TRBJ1-2; D may be TRBD1 (6 bases). The sequence derives from a man aged 18 to 30 in good health. The CDR3, as DNA: TGTGCCAGCAGCCGGACAGATTTTTTCTATGGCTACACCTTC. It is translated as CASSRTDFFYGYTF.